The T cell receptor (beta chain) described here comes from a study of blood T cell repertoires in COVID-19. Study-wide background: The United States, Italy and Spain supplied acute and convalescent COVID-19 samples.

The germline CDR1 and CDR2 sequences are SGHRS and YFSETQ. V was trimmed by 0 bases and J by 6 bases, leaving 12 bases between them. The CDR3 spans 14 residues. In the original workflow: Reference gene primers were amplified, and this amplification served to estimate nucleated cell counts. TCRdb's table, derived via immunoSEQ multiplex PCR, lists solely in-frame clones and lacks some. V, J and clone size reflect that table, while D and trimming were determined from the DNA. The data hold about 320,000 clones, with 90% observed a single time. In this sample, this clone turned up once. Membership in each cohort depended on participant-reported clinical history.

The sample taken for sequencing was PBMCs or T cells enriched from blood (not recorded which). This receptor was taken from a woman aged 25 to 39 who had been exposed to COVID-19. The genes are TRBV5-1 and TRBJ1-2; D gene ambiguous. Written as DNA, the CDR3 is TGCGCCAGCAGCTTGGACAGAAGCCGGAATGGCTACACCTTC. This translates into CASSLDRSRNGYTF.